This passage covers 6 T cell receptor beta chains from one sample sequenced in a study of shared clonotypes between healthy human individuals. Clones were read by immunoSEQ multiplex PCR, and TCRdb kept only the in-frame ones, dropping some. The sample contains about 380,000 clones, roughly 96% of which appear only once. The sample was memory CD8+ T cells sorted from blood. Subset defined: CD45RO+ cells pooled with CCR7-negative TemRA cells. The receptor set was obtained from a man aged 30 to 39 in good health.

The chain links TRBV7-9 to TRBJ1-2; the match to TRBD1 covers 10 bases. V lost 5 bases, J lost 4 bases, and 10 bases stayed unmatched. The CDR3 contains 16 residues. Germline V gives CDR1 SEHNR, CDR2 FQNEAQ (reference sequence). CDR3 coding DNA: TGTGCCAGCAGCCCGCCAGCCGGGGACAGGGGCTATGGCTACACCTTC. Translating it yields CASSPPAGDRGYGYTF.

The rearrangement joins TRBV5-4 to TRBJ1-2; no firm D call. Trimming shortened V by 0 bases and J by 2 bases, and 8 bases separated the two germline ends. CDR3 size: 14 residues. Germline CDR1 and CDR2: SGHNT and YYREEE (reference sequence). CDR3 bases: TGTGCCAGCAGCTTGGCCGATAGGAACTATGGCTACACCTTC. This gives the protein CASSLADRNYGYTF.

The DNA of the CDR3 is TGCGCCAGCAGCCAAGAGCTAGCGGGCCACTCCTACGAGCAGTACTTC. Residues: CASSQELAGHSYEQYF. The chain combines TRBV4-1 with TRBJ2-7; 8 bases align to TRBD2. Trimming at V came to 0 bases and at J to 0 bases, leaving 4 bases not matched to a gene. Germline V gene sequence: CDR1 MGHRA, CDR2 YSYEKL. CDR3 length equals 16 residues.

This clone was picked up one time. V gene TRBV4-1 combines with J gene TRBJ2-5; D perhaps matches TRBD1 (5 bases). The V end lost 1 base, the J end lost 4 bases, and 10 bases lay between the germline ends. CDR3 size: 14 residues. Germline V lookup: CDR1 MGHRA, CDR2 YSYEKL. CDR3 sequence: CASSQVVQGETQYF. For the CDR3, the DNA is TGCGCCAGCAGCCAAGTAGTGCAGGGAGAGACCCAGTACTTC.

The chain links TRBV7-2 to TRBJ2-1, with D hard to call. The V and J ends lost 1 base and 0 bases respectively, with 7 bases between them. This CDR3 spans 15 amino acids. Germline V lookup: CDR1 SGHTA, CDR2 FQGNSA. CDR3 sequence reads: CASSLGSSSYNEQFF. The CDR3 bases are TGTGCCAGCAGCTTAGGCAGCAGCTCCTACAATGAGCAGTTCTTC.

The rearrangement links TRBV16 to TRBJ1-3; 7 bases are shared with TRBD1. Germline V lookup: CDR1 KGHSY, CDR2 FQNENV. The CDR3 runs to 14 residues. The junction had 6 bases not matched to a gene; V was cut back by 6 bases and J by 4 bases. The CDR3 reads CASREDRTGNTIYF. CDR3 DNA: TGTGCCAGCAGAGAGGACAGGACCGGAAACACCATATATTTT.